The clone carrying this T cell receptor beta chain has a handful of counts. Per germline, CDR1 SNHLY and CDR2 FYNNEI. With 7 bases removed from V and 8 bases from J, the gap between germline ends came to 20 bases. This CDR3 has 14 amino acids. These data belong to a study of T cell responses to AZD1222 COVID-19 vaccine. Generated by immunoSEQ multiplex PCR, the TCRdb table keeps only in-frame clones and is missing some. The data hold 110,000 or so clones, with around 88% observed a single time. The TCR sequence derives from an adult who received the AZD1222 COVID-19 vaccine. Sequencing used peripheral blood, obtained 28 days after the second AZD1222 dose. The gene calls are TRBV2 and TRBJ1-2; perhaps TRBD1 as D (6 bases). CDR3 protein: CASMYRDGGSGYTF. In DNA form, the CDR3 reads TGTGCCAGCATGTATCGGGATGGGGGCAGCGGCTACACCTTC.